One sample yielded the 18 T cell receptor beta chains listed below, sequenced in a study of T cell repertoires in cytomegalovirus infection (dated by TCRdb to between 2018 and 2021). Sequencer: Illumina HiSeq 1500. TCRdb redid the processing of the public reads, applying fastp at Q25 and MiXCR, and retained in-frame beta chains. Duplicate CDR3 protein sequences are folded into a single record with the most common DNA and genes. The sample table contains fewer than 1,000,000 distinct CDR3 sequences; only one count was recorded for 31% of them. 10% to 15% of the sample goes to the ten largest clones. The sample's treatment or condition, from its label and the paper: in vitro stimulation with specific CMV peptide epitopes to enrich CMV-specific T cells. These receptors' targets are unknown. Sequencing used cultured CD8+ T cells from PBMCs, obtained from culture after CMV antigen stimulation. The source is a human donor in good health (CMV status not recorded). Some clones in this sample may be carry-over from other donors' samples.

The chain links TRBV24-1 to TRBJ2-2; TRBD2 matches 13 bases. The CDR3 runs 19 residues. Germline V gene sequence: CDR1 KGHDR, CDR2 SFDVKD. V shed 5 bases and J 0 bases; nucleotides not matched to a gene: 8. The CDR3 bases are TGTGCCACCAGTGTCGGGACTAGCGGGGACCAGCCGAACACCGGGGAGCTGTTTTTT. Encoded protein: CATSVGTSGDQPNTGELFF.

In regard to this clonotype: This may arise from a read error, as a much more abundant clone is one base away. The chain uses TRBV28 and TRBJ2-1, with D maybe TRBD2 (6 bases). Germline values: CDR1 MDHEN, CDR2 SYDVKM. Trimming removed 10 bases from V and 2 bases from J, with 18 bases in between. The length of the CDR3 is 15 residues. The CDR3 DNA is TGTGCCACCGCGGGGAGGCTGTACCCCTACAATGAGCAGTTCTTC. It encodes CATAGRLYPYNEQFF. Full variable domain (outside the CDR3, taken from reference TRBV28 and TRBJ2-1): DVKVTQSSRYLVKRTGEKVFLECVQDMDHENMFWYRQDPGLGLRLIYFSYDVKMKEKGDIPEGYSVSREKKERFSLILESASTNQTSMYLCATAGRLYPYNEQFFGPGTRLTVL.

V usage is TRBV6-5 and J usage is TRBJ2-2; 9 bases map to TRBD2. V trimming: 0 bases; J trimming: 7 bases; junction bases outside the gene matches: 6. The CDR3 contains 16 residues. Per germline, CDR1 MNHEY and CDR2 SVGAGI. In DNA, the CDR3 is TGTGCCAGCAGTTACTCGATGCGGGGGGGTCTCGGGGAGCTGTTTTTT. Residues: CASSYSMRGGLGELFF.

This clonotype was picked up a small number of times. The V gene is TRBV19, the J gene TRBJ2-1; D is unresolved. The V end lost 2 bases, the J end lost 2 bases, and 16 bases lay between the germline ends. The CDR3 contains 17 residues. CDR1 and CDR2 (germline): LNHDA, SQIVND (reference sequence). CDR3 residues: CASSISGDPTPYNEQFF. The CDR3 nucleotides are TGTGCCAGTAGTATATCCGGTGACCCCACCCCCTACAATGAGCAGTTCTTC. The full variable domain, in which reference TRBV19 and TRBJ2-1 provide the parts outside the CDR3, is DGGITQSPKYLFRKEGQNVTLSCEQNLNHDAMYWYRQDPGQGLRLIYYSQIVNDFQKGDIAEGYSVSREKKESFPLTVTSAQKNPTAFYLCASSISGDPTPYNEQFFGPGTRLTVL.

This clonotype was observed at least ten times. This chain joins TRBV2 and TRBJ2-1; TRBD1 might be the D (5 bases). This CDR3 has 15 residues. Trimming removed 2 bases at V and 10 bases at J, with 18 bases between. In germline, CDR1 is SNHLY, CDR2 FYNNEI. The CDR3 nucleotides are TGTGCCAGCAGTGAACCCAGGGAATGGGGCCGGGAGCAGTTCTTC. Translated, it gives CASSEPREWGREQFF.

This clonotype was observed a few times. The rearrangement links TRBV6-5 to TRBJ2-1; 8 nucleotides align to TRBD1. CDR3 length: 14 residues. V was clipped by 2 bases and J by 7 bases; unmatched bases: 4. Germline lookup yields CDR1 MNHEY and CDR2 SVGAGI. The CDR3 nucleotides are TGTGCCAGCAGTTACCTGAGACAGGGGAATGAGCAGTTCTTC. It encodes CASSYLRQGNEQFF.

The genes are TRBV23-1 and TRBJ2-3; no firm D call. TRBV23-1 is an ORF; its function is uncertain. The CDR3 runs 11 residues. Trimming stripped 2 bases from V and 8 bases from J, with 5 bases between. CDR3 protein: CASSQDGTQYF. CDR3 nucleotides: TGCGCCAGCAGTCAAGACGGTACGCAGTATTTT.

V and J are TRBV19 and TRBJ2-7; a possible D gene is TRBD2 (6 bases). The V end lost 3 bases, the J end lost 2 bases, and 14 bases lay between the germline ends. Germline V gene lookup returns CDR1 LNHDA and CDR2 SQIVND (reference sequence). The CDR3 is 15 residues long. CDR3 sequence reads: CASSIHGGAAYEQYV. CDR3 DNA sequence: TGTGCCAGTAGTATTCATGGAGGGGCAGCCTACGAGCAGTACGTC.

This clonotype was found a few times. The chain is built from TRBV7-2 and TRBJ1-6; 7 bases match TRBD1. CDR1 SGHTA and CDR2 FQGNSA come from the germline V gene. The CDR3 runs to 16 residues. Trimming removed 5 bases from V and 2 bases from J; junction bases left unmatched: 6. The DNA of the CDR3 is TGTGCCAGCAGCGACAGGGATCCGCCCTATAATTCACCCCTCCACTTT. It specifies CASSDRDPPYNSPLHF.

In nucleotides, the CDR3 is TGTGCCAGCAGAGAAGCTACTAGCACAGATACGCAGTATTTT. This translates into CASREATSTDTQYF. This chain connects TRBV6-2 or TRBV6-3 to TRBJ2-3; D gene unclear. CDR3 length: 14 residues. Germline CDR1 is MNHEY and CDR2 is SVGEGT. Between the trimmed V and J ends, which lost 6 bases and 0 bases, there was a span of 10 bases.

The J gene is TRBJ1-6, the V gene TRBV5-6, with a weak D call TRBD1 (6 bases). Trimming pared 7 bases from V and 7 bases from J, leaving 18 bases between. CDR1 and CDR2 (germline): SGHDT, YYEEEE. CDR3 length: 15 residues. The CDR3 loop reads CASRPRGHRNSPLHF. The CDR3 DNA reads as TGTGCCAGCCGCCCGCGGGGACACCGAAATTCACCCCTCCACTTT.

This chain joins TRBV12-5 and TRBJ2-7, with 11 bases fitting TRBD2. The ends lost 2 bases at V and 2 bases at J; junction bases unmatched: 8. Germline CDR1 is LGHNT and CDR2 is FRNRAP. CDR3 length equals 17 residues. The CDR3: CASGLPLPSGGTYEQYF. CDR3 DNA: TGTGCTAGTGGTTTGCCCCTCCCTAGCGGGGGGACCTACGAGCAGTACTTC.

This clonotype occurred a few times. The V gene is TRBV7-2, the J gene TRBJ2-3, with D maybe TRBD1 (6 bases). The CDR3 loop spans 13 amino acids. Between the trimmed V and J ends, which lost 7 bases and 5 bases, there was a span of 13 bases. Germline V gene lookup returns CDR1 SGHTA and CDR2 FQGNSA. The CDR3 reads CASIAPDRDTQYF. DNA for the CDR3: TGTGCCAGCATCGCCCCGGACAGAGATACGCAGTATTTT. The whole variable domain, remainder taken from reference TRBV7-2 and TRBJ2-3, is GAGVSQSPSNKVTEKGKDVELRCDPISGHTALYWYRQSLGQGLEFLIYFQGNSAPDKSGLPSDRFSAERTGGSVSTLTIQRTQQEDSAVYLCASIAPDRDTQYFGPGTRLTVL.

This chain links TRBV10-1 with TRBJ2-7; 7 nucleotides align to TRBD1. Per germline, CDR1 WNHNN and CDR2 SYGVQD (reference sequence). The CDR3 sequence is 12 residues long. J gave up 3 bases and V 7 bases, and 3 bases lay outside the gene matches. CDR3 amino acids: CASKGDSYEQYF. CDR3 nucleotides: TGCGCCAGCAAGGGGGACAGCTACGAGCAGTACTTC.

In its sample, this clonotype was seen many times. V gene TRBV7-6 combines with J gene TRBJ1-4; D is possibly TRBD1 (5 bases). The CDR3 has 15 amino acids. From germline, CDR1 is SGHVS and CDR2 FNYEAQ. With 5 bases removed from V and 13 bases from J, the gap between germline ends came to 23 bases. DNA for the CDR3: TGTGCCAGCAGCGCAGGCCCGGGGGATGTTGGAGGACTGTTTTTT. Translation: CASSAGPGDVGGLFF.

Many counts were recorded for this clonotype. The chain joins TRBV7-9 to TRBJ2-2, with D possibly being TRBD2 (7 bases). CDR1 is SEHNR, CDR2 FQNEAQ, per germline (reference sequence). The CDR3 is 18 residues long. V lost 4 bases to trimming and J lost 6 bases, with 24 bases between them. The CDR3 sequence is CASSSIPRGALRAGELFF. For the CDR3, the DNA is TGTGCCAGCAGCTCCATTCCTCGGGGGGCCCTCAGGGCCGGGGAGCTGTTTTTT.

There are many counts of this clonotype. The V gene is TRBV7-2, the J gene TRBJ2-5; D remains unclear. Germline loops: CDR1 SGHTA, CDR2 FQGNSA. Trimming took off 1 base at V and 3 bases at J, with 15 bases between the two ends. The CDR3 sequence is 16 residues long. CDR3 sequence reads: CASSLVGRSSKETQYF. In nucleotides, the CDR3 is TGTGCCAGCAGCTTAGTTGGTAGAAGTTCAAAAGAGACCCAGTACTTC.

Only a few counts were recorded for this clonotype. The chain has TRBV5-5 and TRBJ2-2; D is perhaps TRBD1 or TRBD2 (6 bases each). The CDR3 has 16 residues. The germline gives CDR1 SGHKS, CDR2 YYEKEE (reference sequence). Trimming removed 2 bases at V and 2 bases at J, with 13 bases between. The CDR3 DNA reads as TGTGCCAGCAGCTTCCCCAGGGGACTCAACACCGGGGAGCTGTTTTTT. This translates into CASSFPRGLNTGELFF.